This T cell receptor beta chain stems from a study of cytomegalovirus exposure and HLA in healthy donors. Study-level points and caveats: The authors enumerated over 150 TCR beta chains as linked to cytomegalovirus.

Only in-frame clones appear in the TCRdb table, and some are missing; sequencing was by immunoSEQ multiplex PCR. Among around 190,000 clones listed, around 88% were seen once. In this sample, this clone turned up a few times. The antigen is not known. The germline V and J ends were trimmed by 7 bases and 4 bases, with 16 bases remaining between them. Looked up from germline, CDR1 is MNHNS and CDR2 is SASEGT. The CDR3 sequence is 14 residues long. V gene TRBV6-1 combines with J gene TRBJ1-2, with D hard to call. Sequencing was done on a sample of PBMCs. The sequence derives from a woman in her late teens or twenties in good health and CMV-seronegative. The DNA for the CDR3 is TGTGCCAGCACCTTAAATGAGGTTATCTATGGCTACACCTTC. Amino acids: CASTLNEVIYGYTF.